This T cell receptor (beta chain) was documented in a study of vaccination effects on CD4 cells after COVID-19. Study-wide results and caveats: In vaccinees who were healthy, merely 1 out of 255 vaccine-induced clones cross-reacted with common cold coronaviruses. Recruitment yielded few convalescent patients, and the study had no early post-infection timepoints.

This clone was picked up a small number of times. Its antigen is as yet unknown. V was cut by 2 bases and J by 9 bases, with 17 bases left in between. The CDR3 is made up of 15 amino acids. CDR1 is SEHNR and CDR2 is FQNEAQ in the germline V gene (reference sequence). With the ViraFEST assay, the study expanded antigen-specific CD4+ T cells using viral peptide pools, then sequenced them. Researchers isolated CD4+ T cells once roughly ten days of culture had elapsed. Each person got two doses of an mRNA SARS-CoV-2 vaccine, BNT162b2 or mRNA-1273. People in the vaccine group had not been infected with SARS-CoV-2 before, and their nucleocapsid antibodies were negative. Researchers swapped half the medium for IL-2 medium on both days 3 and 7. Sequencing was performed with immunoSEQ multiplex PCR; in TCRdb, only in-frame clones are kept and a portion is missing. The sample contains roughly 70,000 clones, around 74% of which appear only once.

The TCR sequence derives from a human donor who received a COVID-19 vaccine. The V call is TRBV7-9, the J call TRBJ2-1; D may be TRBD1 or TRBD2 (5 bases each). This specimen was CD4+ T cells from PBMCs cultured with HCoV-229E spike peptides, taken after COVID-19 vaccination. The CDR3 sequence is CASSLMGPGQGEQFF. The DNA for the CDR3 is TGTGCCAGCAGCTTAATGGGACCAGGTCAGGGTGAGCAGTTCTTC.